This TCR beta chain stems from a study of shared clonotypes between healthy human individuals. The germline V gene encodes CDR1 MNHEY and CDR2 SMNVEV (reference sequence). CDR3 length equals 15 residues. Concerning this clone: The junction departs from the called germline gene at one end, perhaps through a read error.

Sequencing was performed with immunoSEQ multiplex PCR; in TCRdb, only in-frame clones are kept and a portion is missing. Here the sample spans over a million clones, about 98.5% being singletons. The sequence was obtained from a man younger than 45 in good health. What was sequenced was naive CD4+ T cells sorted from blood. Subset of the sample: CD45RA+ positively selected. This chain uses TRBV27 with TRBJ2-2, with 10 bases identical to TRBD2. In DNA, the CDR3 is TGTGCCAGCCTCGGACTAGCGGTGAACCCCGGGGAGCTGTTTTTT. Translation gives CASLGLAVNPGELFF.